This T cell receptor beta chain comes out of a study of sequential checkpoint blockade in melanoma. Study-level information: Twenty-two patients had matched tumor biopsies before treatment and at week 13 after nivolumab or ipilimumab alone.

This clone was found a few times. Its antigen is not known. Sequencing used immunoSEQ multiplex PCR; TCRdb keeps in-frame clones, though not all of them. The sample contains some 10,000 clones, about 25% of which appear only once. General study points: T-cell fraction and clonality followed PD-L1 and CD8+ counts, not mutational load.

V lost 1 base, J lost 7 bases, and 11 bases lay in between. Looked up from germline, CDR1 is LNHNV and CDR2 is YYDKDF (reference sequence). The CDR3 is 14 amino acids. Stated treatment: randomized to nivolumab then ipilimumab (arm A) or the reverse (arm B). None of the patients previously received DNA-damaging chemotherapy. Here the sequenced sample was tumor tissue (inferred from file names), taken from a patient given nivolumab and ipilimumab in sequence. The chain is built from TRBV15 and TRBJ2-1, with D perhaps TRBD2 (6 bases). The sequence was obtained from a human donor with melanoma. This CDR3 reads CATSRVGGGNEQFF. The CDR3 DNA sequence: TGTGCCACCAGCAGAGTGGGGGGAGGTAATGAGCAGTTCTTC.